This T cell receptor (beta chain) originates from a study of siplizumab effects on memory and regulatory T cells. The germline CDR1 and CDR2 sequences are LNHDA and SQIVND (reference sequence). V was clipped by 5 bases and J by 2 bases, with 12 bases between them. The CDR3 sequence is 15 residues long. Only in-frame clones appear in the TCRdb table, and some are missing; sequencing was by immunoSEQ multiplex PCR. The sample has over 85,000 clones, around 94% seen once. The rearrangement joins TRBV19 to TRBJ1-4; D is undetermined. This TCR came from a human donor in good health. Sequenced material: non-Treg CD4+ T cells sorted from blood. The DNA for the CDR3 is TGTGCCAGTAGTGTACCATGGCCTACTAATGAAAAACTGTTTTTT. Its protein is CASSVPWPTNEKLFF.